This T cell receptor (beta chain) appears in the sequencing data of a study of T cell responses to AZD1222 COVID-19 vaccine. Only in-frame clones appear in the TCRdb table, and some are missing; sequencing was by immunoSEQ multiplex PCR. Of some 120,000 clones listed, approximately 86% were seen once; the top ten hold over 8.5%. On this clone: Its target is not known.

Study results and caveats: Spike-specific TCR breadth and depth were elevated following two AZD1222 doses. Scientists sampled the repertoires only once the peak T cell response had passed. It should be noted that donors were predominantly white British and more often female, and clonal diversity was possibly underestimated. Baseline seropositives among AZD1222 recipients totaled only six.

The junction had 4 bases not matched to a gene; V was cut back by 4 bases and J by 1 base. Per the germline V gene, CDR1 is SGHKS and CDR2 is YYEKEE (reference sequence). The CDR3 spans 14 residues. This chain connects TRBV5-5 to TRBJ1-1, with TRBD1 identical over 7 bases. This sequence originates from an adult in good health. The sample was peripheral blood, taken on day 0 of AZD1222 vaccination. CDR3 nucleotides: TGTGCCAGCAGCCCAAACAGGGGGAACACTGAAGCTTTCTTT. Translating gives CASSPNRGNTEAFF.